Below are 22 T cell receptor beta chains sequenced from a single sample in a study of T cells after yellow fever vaccination. TCRdb ran MiXCR on the 5' RACE reads and lists one entry per CDR3 protein. The table has 300,000 to 400,000 distinct CDR3 sequences, under 15% seen once; the top ten hold 2.5% to 3.5%. Sequences were derived from CD4+ T cells sorted from PBMCs, sampled 15 days after the yellow fever booster vaccination. Receptors were obtained from a young man who received the YFV17D yellow fever vaccine.

This clonotype was counted between two and nine times. This chain links TRBV27 with TRBJ1-2; 8 bases match TRBD1. V shed 6 bases, J shed 4 bases, and the junction held 4 bases outside the gene matches. The CDR3 loop spans 13 amino acids. Germline CDR1 is MNHEY and CDR2 is SMNVEV (reference sequence). CDR3 nucleotides: TGTGCCAGCAGCTCAGGGGGCAGCTATGGCTACACCTTC. Residues: CASSSGGSYGYTF.

This clonotype came up a few times. The chain recombines TRBV25-1 with TRBJ1-1; 9 bases line up with TRBD1. This CDR3 region has 15 residues. Per germline, CDR1 MGHDK and CDR2 SYGVNS. V lost 3 bases, J lost 3 bases, and 5 bases stayed unmatched. The CDR3 DNA is TGTGCCAGCAGTGAGGGTCGACAGGGGGACACTGAAGCTTTCTTT. It encodes CASSEGRQGDTEAFF.

V usage is TRBV6-2 or TRBV6-3 and J usage is TRBJ2-7, with D tentatively TRBD1 (5 bases). The CDR3 is 14 amino acids. Germline CDR1 is MNHEY and CDR2 is SVGEGT. V lost 2 bases and J 6 bases, leaving 14 bases between the germline ends. The CDR3 coding sequence is TGTGCCAGCAGTTACCGTCCTCCAGGGTCCGAGCAGTACGTC. Translation gives CASSYRPPGSEQYV.

The genes are TRBV6-5 and TRBJ2-5, with D perhaps TRBD1 or TRBD2 (6 bases each). Per the germline V gene, CDR1 is MNHEY and CDR2 is SVGAGI. The CDR3 is made up of 15 amino acids. Trimming left V 8 bases short and J 2 bases short, with 18 bases between. CDR3 in amino acids: CASRGGGTGQETQYF. For the CDR3, the DNA is TGTGCCAGCCGAGGGGGAGGAACAGGTCAAGAGACCCAGTACTTC.

This rearrangement joins TRBV20-1 to TRBJ1-1, with D possibly being TRBD1 (6 bases). This CDR3 comprises 12 residues. The V gene's germline CDR1 is DFQATT and CDR2 SNEGSKA (reference sequence). V was pared by 6 bases and J by 4 bases, with 12 bases between. The CDR3 DNA reads TGCAGTGCGGGCCCGGGGGCCACTGAAGCTTTCTTT. Its translation is CSAGPGATEAFF.

This clonotype was seen a handful of times. The CDR3 protein is CASSPGGSEETQYF. The CDR3, as DNA: TGCGCCAGCAGCCCCGGGGGTTCCGAGGAGACCCAGTACTTC. The rearrangement uses TRBV5-1 and TRBJ2-5; D may be TRBD2 (6 bases). Trimming shortened V by 4 bases and J by 5 bases, and 15 bases separated the two germline ends. This CDR3 has 14 amino acids. Germline lookup yields CDR1 SGHRS and CDR2 YFSETQ.

The V call is TRBV10-3, the J call TRBJ1-1, with TRBD1 as a possible D gene (6 bases). Germline V gene lookup returns CDR1 ENHRY and CDR2 SYGVKD. CDR3 length: 13 residues. V was cut by 10 bases and J by 4 bases, with 16 bases left in between. CDR3 bases: TGTGCCACGGCGGGGGCCCCCCGCACTGAAGCTTTCTTT. Its protein product is CATAGAPRTEAFF.

This clonotype was seen only a few times. The V call is TRBV2, the J call TRBJ2-1; 8 bases agree with TRBD1. The CDR3 consists of 13 residues. CDR1 and CDR2 from the germline V gene are SNHLY and FYNNEI. The trim removed 7 bases at V and 4 bases at J, leaving 3 bases unmatched. CDR3: CASMTGEYNEQFF. CDR3 bases: TGTGCCAGCATGACAGGGGAATACAATGAGCAGTTCTTC.

A few counts support this clonotype. The chain uses TRBV12-3 or TRBV12-4 and TRBJ1-2, with D possibly TRBD1 on 5 matching bases. Trimming took 6 bases from V and 14 from J, leaving 25 bases between them. CDR3 length: 14 residues. CDR3 nucleotides: TGTGCCAGCAGGGAAGAGACAGTGCTTCAGCCGGGGACCTTC. This encodes CASREETVLQPGTF.

The chain uses TRBV12-5 and TRBJ2-1; 10 bases fit TRBD2. The V gene's germline CDR1 is LGHNT and CDR2 FRNRAP. The CDR3 is made up of 18 amino acids. The V and J ends lost 5 bases and 6 bases, in that order; junction bases with no gene match: 16. The CDR3 sequence is CASGTSSGGTSLGNEQFF. CDR3 bases: TGTGCTAGTGGTACCTCTAGCGGGGGTACGAGTCTGGGCAATGAGCAGTTCTTC. Full variable domain (remainder filled in from reference TRBV12-5 and TRBJ2-1): DARVTQTPRHKVTEMGQEVTMRCQPILGHNTVFWYRQTMMQGLELLAYFRNRAPLDDSGMPKDRFSAEMPDATLATLKIQPSEPRDSAVYFCASGTSSGGTSLGNEQFFGPGTRLTVL.

This clonotype was detected only a few times. The chain uses TRBV2 and TRBJ2-4; maybe TRBD1 (6 bases). Germline V CDR1 and CDR2: SNHLY, FYNNEI. The V end was cut by 4 bases, the J end by 1 base, with 8 bases between. The CDR3 length is 14 residues. The CDR3, as DNA: TGTGCCAGCAGTGTTACAGGGGCCAAAAACATTCAGTACTTC. Its protein is CASSVTGAKNIQYF. The full variable domain, in which reference TRBV2 and TRBJ2-4 provide the parts outside the CDR3, is EPEVTQTPSHQVTQMGQEVILRCVPISNHLYFYWYRQILGQKVEFLVSFYNNEISEKSEIFDDQFSVERPDGSNFTLKIRSTKLEDSAMYFCASSVTGAKNIQYFGAGTRLSVL.

V gene TRBV3-1 combines with J gene TRBJ1-2; TRBD1 aligns across 11 bases. The CDR3 covers 16 residues. Germline V lookup: CDR1 LGHDT, CDR2 YNNKEL (reference sequence). V gave up 6 bases and J gave up 5 bases; unmatched junction bases: 11. The DNA of the CDR3 is TGTGCCAGCAGTCGAAAAGGACAGGGGGCAAGGTATGGCTACACCTTC. It yields the protein CASSRKGQGARYGYTF.

Only a few counts were recorded for this clonotype. The chain links TRBV7-3 to TRBJ2-3; 13 nucleotides line up with TRBD2. The V gene's germline CDR1 is SGHTA and CDR2 FQGTGA. The CDR3 is 16 amino acids. After removal of 5 bases from V and 2 bases from J, the junction contained 4 bases not matched to a gene. CDR3 sequence (DNA): TGTGCCAGCAGCCTGACTAGCGGGGGGCCCACAGATACGCAGTATTTT. This codes for CASSLTSGGPTDTQYF.

There are a few counts of this clonotype. The rearrangement joins TRBV20-1 to TRBJ1-1; no reliable D call. The CDR3 totals 15 residues. The V gene lost 5 bases and the J gene lost 4 bases, with 20 bases spanning the gap. Germline CDR1 reads DFQATT; CDR2 reads SNEGSKA (reference sequence). The CDR3 region has the DNA TGCAGTGCTCTTGGCCTGGAGGGCCCGAGCACTGAAGCTTTCTTT. This codes for CSALGLEGPSTEAFF.

This clonotype was recorded a few times. The V gene is TRBV5-1, the J gene TRBJ2-2; D ambiguous. CDR3 length: 16 amino acids. Between the trimmed V and J ends, which lost 2 bases and 2 bases, there was a span of 13 bases. Germline assignment: CDR1 SGHRS and CDR2 YFSETQ. The DNA of the CDR3 is TGCGCCAGCAGCTTAAGGTTAAGGAGCAACACCGGGGAGCTGTTTTTT. It encodes CASSLRLRSNTGELFF.

This clonotype was seen more than once but under ten times. V is TRBV4-1 and J is TRBJ1-2, with no clear D. Germline lookup yields CDR1 MGHRA and CDR2 YSYEKL. The CDR3 is 14 residues long. V shed 1 base and J shed 4 bases, with 10 bases lying between them. The DNA for the CDR3 is TGCGCCAGCAGCCAAGTTGGAATAGGCTATGGCTACACCTTC. Its protein product is CASSQVGIGYGYTF.

This clonotype has only a few counts. The V call is TRBV16, the J call TRBJ2-7; no clear D. In germline, CDR1 is KGHSY, CDR2 FQNENV. This CDR3 has 15 amino acids. V was cut by 3 bases and J by 7 bases, with 19 bases left in between. As DNA, the CDR3 is TGTGCCAGCAGCCATTCAGCAGTTAGGTCGAAAGAGCAGTACTTC. As protein: CASSHSAVRSKEQYF. The whole variable domain, remainder taken from reference TRBV16 and TRBJ2-7, is GEEVAQTPKHLVRGEGQKAKLYCAPIKGHSYVFWYQQVLKNEFKFLISFQNENVFDETGMPKERFSAKCLPNSPCSLEIQATKLEDSAVYFCASSHSAVRSKEQYFGPGTRLTVT.

The chain joins TRBV7-2 to TRBJ2-7; 9 nucleotides agree with TRBD2. Looked up from germline, CDR1 is SGHTA and CDR2 is FQGNSA. CDR3 size: 15 residues. V was clipped by 3 bases and J by 1 base; unmatched bases: 4. The CDR3 spells CASSFNLAGSYEQYF. The DNA for the CDR3 is TGTGCCAGCAGCTTTAACCTAGCGGGGTCCTACGAGCAGTACTTC.

The chain joins TRBV7-9 to TRBJ2-7, with TRBD2 matching over 11 bases. The ends lost 4 bases at V and 6 bases at J; junction bases unmatched: 5. The CDR3 runs 14 residues. Germline V CDR1 and CDR2: SEHNR, FQNEAQ (reference sequence). CDR3 sequence: CASSYSGTSGEQYF. DNA of the CDR3: TGTGCCAGCAGCTACTCCGGGACTAGCGGCGAGCAGTACTTC.

The chain uses TRBV12-5 and TRBJ2-2; 7 nucleotides line up with TRBD2. The CDR3 spans 16 residues. Germline-derived CDR1 and CDR2 are LGHNT and FRNRAP. V lost 0 bases, J lost 6 bases, and 7 bases stayed unmatched. The CDR3 region has the DNA TGTGCTAGTGGTTTGGTACCCACGACTAGCCCCGGGGAGCTGTTTTTT. Amino acid sequence: CASGLVPTTSPGELFF.

This clonotype has a handful of counts. The chain couples TRBV19 to TRBJ1-4, with no clear D. V was shortened by 7 bases and J by 8 bases, with 14 bases between the two germline ends. This CDR3 region has 13 residues. CDR1 and CDR2 (germline): LNHDA, SQIVND (reference sequence). The chain's CDR3 is CASTSPPAEKLFF. In nucleotides, the CDR3 is TGTGCCAGTACATCCCCTCCCGCGGAAAAACTGTTTTTT. Full variable domain (outside the CDR3, taken from reference TRBV19 and TRBJ1-4): DGGITQSPKYLFRKEGQNVTLSCEQNLNHDAMYWYRQDPGQGLRLIYYSQIVNDFQKGDIAEGYSVSREKKESFPLTVTSAQKNPTAFYLCASTSPPAEKLFFGSGTQLSVL.

The chain uses TRBV2 and TRBJ2-3, with 11 bases lining up with TRBD2. J lost 6 bases, V lost 6 bases, and 11 bases had no gene match. The germline V gene encodes CDR1 SNHLY and CDR2 FYNNEI. This CDR3 has 16 amino acids. The CDR3 DNA follows: TGTGCCAGCAGGTTCACCCTAGCGGGGGGCCCCGATACGCAGTATTTT. This gives the protein CASRFTLAGGPDTQYF.